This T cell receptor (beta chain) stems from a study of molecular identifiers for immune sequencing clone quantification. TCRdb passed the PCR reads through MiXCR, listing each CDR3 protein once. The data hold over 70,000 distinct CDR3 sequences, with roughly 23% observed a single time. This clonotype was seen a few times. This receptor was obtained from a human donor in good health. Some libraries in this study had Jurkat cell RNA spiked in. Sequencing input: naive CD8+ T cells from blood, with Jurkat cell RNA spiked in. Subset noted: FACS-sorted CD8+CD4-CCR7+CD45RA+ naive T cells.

The CDR3 reads CASSLTAAGNEKLFF. In DNA, the CDR3 is TGTGCCAGCAGTTTAACGGCAGCGGGTAATGAAAAACTGTTTTTT. The chain has TRBV27 and TRBJ1-4, with D unclear. Germline V gene sequence: CDR1 MNHEY, CDR2 SMNVEV (reference sequence). The CDR3 has 15 residues. The ends were cut back, 2 bases at V and 4 bases at J, with 11 bases in the middle.